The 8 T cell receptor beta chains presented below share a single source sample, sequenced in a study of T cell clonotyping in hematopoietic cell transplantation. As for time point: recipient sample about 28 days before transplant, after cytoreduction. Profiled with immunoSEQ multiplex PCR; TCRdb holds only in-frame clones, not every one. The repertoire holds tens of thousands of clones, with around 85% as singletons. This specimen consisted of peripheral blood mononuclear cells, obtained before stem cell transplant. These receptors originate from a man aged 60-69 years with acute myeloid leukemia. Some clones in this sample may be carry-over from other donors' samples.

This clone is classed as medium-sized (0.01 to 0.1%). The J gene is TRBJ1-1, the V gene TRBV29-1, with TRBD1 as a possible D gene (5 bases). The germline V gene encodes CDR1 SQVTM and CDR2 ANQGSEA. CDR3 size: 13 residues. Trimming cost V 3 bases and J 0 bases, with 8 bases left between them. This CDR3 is CSVDGGVNTEAFF. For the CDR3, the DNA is TGCAGCGTTGATGGGGGTGTGAACACTGAAGCTTTCTTT.

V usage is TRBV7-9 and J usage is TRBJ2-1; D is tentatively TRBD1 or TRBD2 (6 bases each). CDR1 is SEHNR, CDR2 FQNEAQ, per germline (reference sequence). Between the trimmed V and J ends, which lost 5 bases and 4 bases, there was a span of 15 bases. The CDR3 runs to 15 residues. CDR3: CASSPSGAFYNEQFF. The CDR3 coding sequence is TGTGCCAGCAGCCCGTCGGGGGCCTTTTACAATGAGCAGTTCTTC. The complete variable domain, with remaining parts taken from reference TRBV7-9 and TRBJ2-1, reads DTGVSQNPRHKITKRGQNVTFRCDPISEHNRLYWYRQTLGQGPEFLTYFQNEAQLEKSRLLSDRFSAERPKGSFSTLEIQRTEQGDSAMYLCASSPSGAFYNEQFFGPGTRLTVL.

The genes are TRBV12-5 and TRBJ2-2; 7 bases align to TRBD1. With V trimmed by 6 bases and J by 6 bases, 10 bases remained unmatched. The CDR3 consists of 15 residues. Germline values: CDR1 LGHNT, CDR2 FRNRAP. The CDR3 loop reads CASGPGQAWAGELFF. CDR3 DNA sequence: TGTGCTAGTGGGCCCGGACAGGCTTGGGCCGGGGAGCTGTTTTTT.

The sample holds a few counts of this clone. The CDR3 DNA follows: TGTGCCAGCAGCTTAGGGGACAGAGATCAGCCCCAGCATTTT. This codes for CASSLGDRDQPQHF. This chain joins TRBV7-3 and TRBJ1-5; 7 bases agree with TRBD1. Germline V CDR1 and CDR2: SGHTA, FQGTGA. V was clipped by 2 bases and J by 5 bases; unmatched bases: 3. This CDR3 region has 14 residues.

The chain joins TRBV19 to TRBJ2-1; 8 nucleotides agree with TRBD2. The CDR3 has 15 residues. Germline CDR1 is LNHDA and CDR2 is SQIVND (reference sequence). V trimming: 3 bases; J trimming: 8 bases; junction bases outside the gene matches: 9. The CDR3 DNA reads TGTGCCAGTAGTATGACGGGGGGGCCGATGGATGAGCAGTTCTTC. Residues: CASSMTGGPMDEQFF.

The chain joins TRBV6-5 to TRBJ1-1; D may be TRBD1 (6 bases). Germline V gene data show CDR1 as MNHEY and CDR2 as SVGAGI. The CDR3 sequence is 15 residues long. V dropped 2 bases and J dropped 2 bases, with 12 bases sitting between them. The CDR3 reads CASSYTGKGNTEAFF. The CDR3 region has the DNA TGTGCCAGCAGTTACACAGGGAAAGGAAACACTGAAGCTTTCTTT.

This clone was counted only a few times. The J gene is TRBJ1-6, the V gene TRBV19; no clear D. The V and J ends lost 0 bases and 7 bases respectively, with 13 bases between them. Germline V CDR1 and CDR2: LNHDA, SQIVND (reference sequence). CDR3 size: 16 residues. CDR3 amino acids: CASSIDREAGNSPLHF. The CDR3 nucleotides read TGTGCCAGTAGTATAGATCGTGAGGCGGGGAATTCACCCCTCCACTTT.

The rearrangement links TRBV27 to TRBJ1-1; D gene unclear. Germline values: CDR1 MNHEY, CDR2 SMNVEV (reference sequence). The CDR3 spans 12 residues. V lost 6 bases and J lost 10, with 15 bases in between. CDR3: CASSTQGGRAFF. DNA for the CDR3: TGTGCCAGCAGCACGCAAGGTGGACGAGCTTTCTTT.